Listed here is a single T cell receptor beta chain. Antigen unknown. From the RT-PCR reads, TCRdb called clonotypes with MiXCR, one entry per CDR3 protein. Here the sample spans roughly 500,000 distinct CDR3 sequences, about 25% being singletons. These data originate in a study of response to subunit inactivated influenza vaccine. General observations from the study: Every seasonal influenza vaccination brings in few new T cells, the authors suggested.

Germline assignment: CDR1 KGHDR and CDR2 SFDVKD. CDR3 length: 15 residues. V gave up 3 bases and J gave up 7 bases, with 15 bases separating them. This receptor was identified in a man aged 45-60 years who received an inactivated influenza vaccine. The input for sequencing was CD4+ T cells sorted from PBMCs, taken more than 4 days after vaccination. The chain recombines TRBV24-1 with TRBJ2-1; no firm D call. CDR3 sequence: CATSDPRVRPNEQFF. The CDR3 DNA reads TGTGCCACCAGTGATCCAAGGGTTAGACCGAATGAGCAGTTCTTC.